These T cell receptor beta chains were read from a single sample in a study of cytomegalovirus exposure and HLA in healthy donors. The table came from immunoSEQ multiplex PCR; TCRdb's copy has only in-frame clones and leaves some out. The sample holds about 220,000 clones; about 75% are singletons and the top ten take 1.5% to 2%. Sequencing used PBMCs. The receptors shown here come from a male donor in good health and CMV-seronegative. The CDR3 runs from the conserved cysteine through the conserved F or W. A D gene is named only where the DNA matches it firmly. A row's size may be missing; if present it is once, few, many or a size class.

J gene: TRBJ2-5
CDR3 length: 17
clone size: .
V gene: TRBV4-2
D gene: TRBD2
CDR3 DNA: TGTGCCAGCAGCCAAAGGCTAGCGGGGGGGACCCAAGAGACCCAGTACTTC
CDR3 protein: CASSQRLAGGTQETQYF

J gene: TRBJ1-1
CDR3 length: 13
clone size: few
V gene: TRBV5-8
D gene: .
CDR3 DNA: TGTGCCAGCAAAATAACCAGGAACACTGAAGCTTTCTTT
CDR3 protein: CASKITRNTEAFF

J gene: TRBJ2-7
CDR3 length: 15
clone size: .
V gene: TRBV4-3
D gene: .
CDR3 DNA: TGCGCCAGCAGCCAAGAGGTGGGAGCTGTGTACGAGCAGTACTTC
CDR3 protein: CASSQEVGAVYEQYF

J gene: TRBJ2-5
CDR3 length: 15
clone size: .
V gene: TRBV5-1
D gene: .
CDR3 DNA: TGCGCCAGCAGCTTAACAGGGTACGACCAAGAGACCCAGTACTTC
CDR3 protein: CASSLTGYDQETQYF

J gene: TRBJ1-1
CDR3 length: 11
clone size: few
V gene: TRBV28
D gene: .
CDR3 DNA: TGTGCCAGCAGTCCCTCTACCGAAGCTTTCTTT
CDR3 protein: CASSPSTEAFF

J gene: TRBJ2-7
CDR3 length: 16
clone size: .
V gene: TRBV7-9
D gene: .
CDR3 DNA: TGTGCCAGCAGCCCCCCCCAGGGGAGAATCCCCTACGAGCAGTACTTC
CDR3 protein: CASSPPQGRIPYEQYF

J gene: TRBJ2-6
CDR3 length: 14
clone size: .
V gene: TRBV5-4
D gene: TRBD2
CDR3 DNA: TGTGCCAGCATGCTAGCGGGTGGGGCCAACGTCCTGACTTTC
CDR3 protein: CASMLAGGANVLTF

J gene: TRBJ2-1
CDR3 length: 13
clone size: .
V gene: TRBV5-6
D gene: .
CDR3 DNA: TGTGCCAGCAGCTTCGAACAGGGATCTGAGCAGTTCTTC
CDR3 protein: CASSFEQGSEQFF

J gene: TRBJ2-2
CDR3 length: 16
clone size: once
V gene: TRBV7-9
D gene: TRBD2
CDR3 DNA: TGTGCCAGCATCGAGAAAGCGGGGACGAACACCGGGGAGCTGTTTTTT
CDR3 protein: CASIEKAGTNTGELFF

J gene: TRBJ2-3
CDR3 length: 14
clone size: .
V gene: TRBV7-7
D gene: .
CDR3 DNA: TGTGCTAGCAGCTTAGGGGGGGAGGCAGATACGCAGTATTTT
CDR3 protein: CASSLGGEADTQYF

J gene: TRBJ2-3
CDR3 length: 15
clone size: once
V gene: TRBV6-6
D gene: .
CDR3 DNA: TGTGCCAGCAGTTTGCTAGCTTCGGGCACAGATACGCAGTATTTT
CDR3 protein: CASSLLASGTDTQYF

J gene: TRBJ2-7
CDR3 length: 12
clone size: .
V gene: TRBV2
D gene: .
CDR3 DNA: TGTGCCAGCAGGGAAGGAGTTTACGAGCAGTACTTC
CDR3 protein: CASREGVYEQYF

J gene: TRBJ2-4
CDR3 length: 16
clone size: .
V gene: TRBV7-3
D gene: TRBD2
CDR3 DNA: TGTGCCAGCAGCTCAGAAATACTAGCGAACAAAAACATTCAGTACTTC
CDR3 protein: CASSSEILANKNIQYF

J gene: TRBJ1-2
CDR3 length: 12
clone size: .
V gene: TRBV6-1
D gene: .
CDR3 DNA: TGTGCCAGCAGGCTACCCGAATCTATTCACACCTTC
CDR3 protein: CASRLPESIHTF

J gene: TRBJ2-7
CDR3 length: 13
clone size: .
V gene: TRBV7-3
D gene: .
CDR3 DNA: TGTGCCAGCAGCTTGAAGGGGGCCTACGAGCAGTACTTC
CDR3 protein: CASSLKGAYEQYF

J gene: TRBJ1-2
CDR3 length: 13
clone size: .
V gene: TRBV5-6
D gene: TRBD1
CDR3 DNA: TGTGCCAGCAGCTTTACAGGGGACTATGGCTACACCTTC
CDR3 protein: CASSFTGDYGYTF

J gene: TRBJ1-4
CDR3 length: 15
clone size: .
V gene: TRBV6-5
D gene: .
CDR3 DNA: TGTGCCAGCAGGACCGGGACTGGGAATAATGAAAAACTGTTTTTT
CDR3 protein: CASRTGTGNNEKLFF

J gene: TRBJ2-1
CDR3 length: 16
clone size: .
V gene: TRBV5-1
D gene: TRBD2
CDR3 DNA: TGCGCCAGCAGCTACAGGACTAGCGGTACCTACAATGAGCAGTTCTTC
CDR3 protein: CASSYRTSGTYNEQFF

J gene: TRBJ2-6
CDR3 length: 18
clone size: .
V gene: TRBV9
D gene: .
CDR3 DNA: TGTGCCAGCAGCGAGAATACTGAACCGTCATCTGGGGCCAACGTCCTGACTTTC
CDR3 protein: CASSENTEPSSGANVLTF

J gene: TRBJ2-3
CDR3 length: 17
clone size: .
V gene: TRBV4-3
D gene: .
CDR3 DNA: TGCGCCAGCAGCCAAGATCACGGGTTATTCCGGCCAGATACGCAGTATTTT
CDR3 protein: CASSQDHGLFRPDTQYF

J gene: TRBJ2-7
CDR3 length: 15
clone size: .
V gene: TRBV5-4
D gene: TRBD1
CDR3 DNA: TGTGCCAGCAGCCCAGGACAGGGAGTTCCCTACGAGCAGTACTTC
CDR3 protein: CASSPGQGVPYEQYF

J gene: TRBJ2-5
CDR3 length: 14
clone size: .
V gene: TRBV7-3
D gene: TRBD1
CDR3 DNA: TGTGCCAGCAACCCAGGGGGCTTTGAAGAGACCCAGTACTTC
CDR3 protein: CASNPGGFEETQYF

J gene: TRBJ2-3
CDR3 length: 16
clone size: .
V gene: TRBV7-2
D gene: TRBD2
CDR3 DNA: TGTGCCAGCAGCTTAGGGCTAGCGGGGGCCACAGATACGCAGTATTTT
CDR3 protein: CASSLGLAGATDTQYF

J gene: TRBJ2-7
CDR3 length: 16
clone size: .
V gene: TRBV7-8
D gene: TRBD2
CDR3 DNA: TGTGCCAGCAGCTGGACTAGCGGGGGGCCCGCCTACGAGCAGTACTTC
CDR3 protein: CASSWTSGGPAYEQYF

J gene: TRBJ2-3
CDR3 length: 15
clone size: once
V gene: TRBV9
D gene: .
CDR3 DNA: TGTGCCAGCAGCGTACGGGGAGGCGGCACAGATACGCAGTATTTT
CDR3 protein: CASSVRGGGTDTQYF

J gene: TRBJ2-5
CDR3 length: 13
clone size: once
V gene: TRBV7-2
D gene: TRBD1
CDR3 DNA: TGTGCCAGCATCTTAGACAGGGGGGAGACCCAGTACTTC
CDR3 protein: CASILDRGETQYF

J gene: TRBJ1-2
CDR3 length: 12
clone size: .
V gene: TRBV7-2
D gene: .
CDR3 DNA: TGTGCCAGCCGACAGACCGCCTATGGCTACACCTTC
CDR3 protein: CASRQTAYGYTF